The T cell receptor (beta chain) under discussion was sequenced for a study of T cells in Graves' hyperthyroidism and ophthalmopathy. The source material, RNA transcripts, was used to amplify TCR beta CDR3 regions. The HTBI primer set was used in a first-round RT-PCR of the TCR CDR3. From the multiplex PCR reads, TCRdb called clonotypes with MiXCR, one entry per CDR3 protein. Of a few hundred thousand distinct CDR3 sequences in the sample, 17% are singletons; the top ten hold roughly 55%. Diagnoses used clinical symptoms, serum thyroxine and TRAb, thyroid ultrasound and orbital computed tomography. Germline assignment: CDR1 SGDLS and CDR2 YYNGEE. V lost 7 bases, J lost 5 bases, and 15 bases lay in between. This CDR3 contains 13 residues.

The chain uses TRBV9 and TRBJ1-1; possible D gene TRBD1, 5 bases. The TCR was taken from a woman aged 50 to 60 with Graves' hyperthyroidism. Sequencing was performed on blood. The CDR3 nucleotides are TGTGCCAGCGGAGGAAGGGGCCGGACTGAAGCTTTCTTT. Its translation: CASGGRGRTEAFF. The full variable domain, in which reference TRBV9 and TRBJ1-1 provide the parts outside the CDR3, is DSGVTQTPKHLITATGQRVTLRCSPRSGDLSVYWYQQSLDQGLQFLIQYYNGEERAKGNILERFSAQQFPDLHSELNLSSLELGDSALYFCASGGRGRTEAFFGQGTRLTVV.